Listed here are 15 T cell receptor beta chains from one sample, sequenced in a study of identical twins. TCRdb reanalysed the 5' RACE reads using MiXCR and keeps one entry per CDR3 protein. The data contain around 680,000 distinct CDR3 sequences, 8% to 9% of them singletons. These same data were also listed under a study on yellow fever vaccine responses in identical twins.

The source material was PBMCs. The receptors here all came from a woman between 18 and 29 years old in good health.

This clonotype was observed at least ten times. V usage is TRBV29-1 and J usage is TRBJ2-5; TRBD1 aligns across 12 bases. Germline V gives CDR1 SQVTM, CDR2 ANQGSEA. J lost 4 bases, V lost 4 bases, and 7 bases had no gene match. The length of the CDR3 is 15 residues. The CDR3: CSVALGQGAGETQYF. The DNA for the CDR3 is TGCAGCGTTGCGTTGGGACAGGGGGCTGGAGAGACCCAGTACTTC.

A few counts support this clonotype. V usage is TRBV5-1 and J usage is TRBJ1-1; D ambiguous. Trimming removed 7 bases from V and 1 base from J, with 11 bases in between. The CDR3 sequence is 13 residues long. CDR1 and CDR2 (germline): SGHRS, YFSETQ. CDR3 sequence: CASLERENTEAFF. The CDR3, as DNA: TGCGCCAGCTTGGAGAGGGAGAACACTGAAGCTTTCTTT. The whole variable domain, remainder taken from reference TRBV5-1 and TRBJ1-1, is KAGVTQTPRYLIKTRGQQVTLSCSPISGHRSVSWYQQTPGQGLQFLFEYFSETQRNKGNFPGRFSGRQFSNSRSEMNVSTLELGDSALYLCASLERENTEAFFGQGTRLTVV.

The J gene is TRBJ2-1, the V gene TRBV11-3; 12 bases line up with TRBD1. The germline CDR1 and CDR2 sequences are SGHNT and YENEEA. The CDR3 loop spans 16 amino acids. The V segment lost 5 bases and the J segment 5 bases; nucleotides outside the gene matches: 7. CDR3 protein: CASSTRDRGPDNEQFF. CDR3 in DNA: TGTGCCAGCAGCACACGGGACAGGGGGCCTGACAATGAGCAGTTCTTC.

This clonotype was seen ten or more times. The junction shows a germline mismatch at one end, possibly a read error. The chain combines TRBV7-7 with TRBJ2-2, with D perhaps matching TRBD1 or TRBD2 (6 bases each). Germline CDR1 SSHAT, CDR2 FNYEAQ (reference sequence). This CDR3 is 14 amino acids long. The CDR3 DNA reads TGTGCTAGCAGACAACAGGGACTTGACGGGGAGCTGTTTTTT. Protein product: CASRQQGLDGELFF.

The rearrangement uses TRBV20-1 and TRBJ1-5, with D maybe TRBD1 (6 bases). The V gene lost 0 bases and the J gene lost 13 bases, with 10 bases spanning the gap. This CDR3 spans 11 amino acids. The germline V gene encodes CDR1 DFQATT and CDR2 SNEGSKA (reference sequence). The CDR3, as DNA: TGCAGTGCTAGAGATCAGGGGCCTCAGCATTTT. It is translated as CSARDQGPQHF.

This clonotype was observed a few times. The V gene is TRBV4-3, the J gene TRBJ2-1; 9 bases align to TRBD1. Looked up from germline, CDR1 is LGHNA and CDR2 is YSLEER. J gave up 8 bases and V 1 base, and 0 bases lay outside the gene matches. The CDR3 has 13 amino acids. CDR3 sequence (DNA): TGCGCCAGCAGCCAAGGGACAGGGGATGAGCAGTTCTTC. As protein: CASSQGTGDEQFF.

The chain is built from TRBV20-1 and TRBJ2-1; D gene ambiguous. This CDR3 spans 16 amino acids. The germline gives CDR1 DFQATT, CDR2 SNEGSKA (reference sequence). Trimming removed 0 bases from V and 0 bases from J, with 12 bases in between. This CDR3 reads CSARDSSSVSYNEQFF. CDR3 nucleotide sequence: TGCAGTGCTAGAGATTCTAGTAGTGTCTCCTACAATGAGCAGTTCTTC.

This clonotype was seen repeatedly, ten times or more. The V gene is TRBV28, the J gene TRBJ2-7; possible D gene TRBD2, 6 bases. The length of the CDR3 is 13 residues. Trimming pared 7 bases from V and 7 bases from J, leaving 17 bases between. The V gene's germline CDR1 is MDHEN and CDR2 SYDVKM. The DNA for the CDR3 is TGTGCCAGCAAGGTCCTAGCGCCCTCAGAGCAGTACTTC. Translation: CASKVLAPSEQYF.

Only a few counts were recorded for this clonotype. The CDR3 region is CASSLASFGNNEQFF. CDR3 nucleotide sequence: TGTGCCAGCAGCTTAGCGTCGTTCGGGAACAATGAGCAGTTCTTC. The chain recombines TRBV7-9 with TRBJ2-1, with D maybe TRBD2 (5 bases). V was clipped by 0 bases and J by 5 bases, with 11 bases between them. This CDR3 is built from 15 residues. CDR1 and CDR2 from the germline V gene are SEHNR and FQNEAQ (reference sequence).

This clonotype was observed a few times. This chain uses TRBV5-1 with TRBJ2-7, with D uncertain. Trimming stripped 0 bases from V and 3 bases from J, with 16 bases between. The germline gives CDR1 SGHRS, CDR2 YFSETQ. The CDR3 is 16 amino acids. The CDR3 here is CASSLGVGRSYYEQYF. The CDR3 DNA is TGCGCCAGCAGCTTGGGAGTTGGACGGAGTTACTACGAGCAGTACTTC.

This chain uses TRBV24-1 with TRBJ2-3, with TRBD1 as a possible D gene (6 bases). Trimming removed 4 bases at V and 2 bases at J, with 18 bases between. This CDR3 is built from 17 residues. Germline V gene data show CDR1 as KGHDR and CDR2 as SFDVKD. CDR3 amino acids: CATSDPGDFAVTDTQYF. As DNA, the CDR3 is TGTGCCACCAGTGACCCAGGGGATTTCGCTGTCACAGATACGCAGTATTTT.

This clonotype was found a few times. The gene calls are TRBV6-1 and TRBJ2-1; TRBD2 matches at 9 bases. CDR3 length equals 16 residues. Per the germline V gene, CDR1 is MNHNS and CDR2 is SASEGT. Trimming took 7 bases from V and 4 from J; bases not matched to a gene: 11. CDR3: CASNPTGGGGYNEQFF. The CDR3 DNA is TGTGCCAGCAACCCGACTGGCGGGGGGGGATACAATGAGCAGTTCTTC.

This clonotype was detected ten times or more. V gene TRBV4-1 combines with J gene TRBJ2-1, with 12 bases fitting TRBD2. The V gene end was trimmed by 1 base and the J gene end by 4 bases; junction bases not matched to a gene: 8. The CDR3 consists of 18 residues. Germline V gene data show CDR1 as MGHRA and CDR2 as YSYEKL. The CDR3 bases are TGCGCCAGCAGCCAAGTTGATTTAGGACTAGCGGGATACAATGAGCAGTTCTTC. Its translation is CASSQVDLGLAGYNEQFF.

The table lists this clonotype with many counts. J is TRBJ1-2 and V is TRBV2, with D possibly TRBD1 on 6 matching bases. The V and J ends lost 2 bases and 8 bases respectively, with 15 bases between them. In germline, CDR1 is SNHLY, CDR2 FYNNEI. The CDR3 is 14 residues long. Here the CDR3 reads CASSELQGWSGYTF. Here the CDR3 DNA reads TGTGCCAGCAGTGAACTGCAGGGGTGGAGCGGCTACACCTTC.

This clonotype was counted at least ten times. This sequence joins TRBV29-1 and TRBJ2-1; D not resolved. V lost 6 bases to trimming and J lost 8 bases, with 8 bases between them. Germline V gene sequence: CDR1 SQVTM, CDR2 ANQGSEA. The CDR3 has 10 amino acids. The CDR3 region is CSVREHEQFF. The CDR3 region has the DNA TGCAGCGTAAGAGAACATGAGCAGTTCTTC.